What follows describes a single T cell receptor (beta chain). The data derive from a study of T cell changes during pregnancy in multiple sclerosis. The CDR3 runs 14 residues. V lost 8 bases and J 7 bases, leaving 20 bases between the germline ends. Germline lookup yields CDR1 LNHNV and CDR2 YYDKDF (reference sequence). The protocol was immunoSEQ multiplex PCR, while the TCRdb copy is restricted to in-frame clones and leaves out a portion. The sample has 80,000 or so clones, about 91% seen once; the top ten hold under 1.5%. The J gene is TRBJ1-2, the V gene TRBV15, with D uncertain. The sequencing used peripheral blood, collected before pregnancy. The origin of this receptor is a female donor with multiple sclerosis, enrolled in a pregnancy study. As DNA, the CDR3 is TGTGCCACCGCCCCTCCGGGCGCCGCGGGTGGCTACACCTTC. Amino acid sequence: CATAPPGAAGGYTF.